These 29 T cell receptor beta chains originate from one sample sequenced in a study of CD8+ T cells in alopecia areata. Treatment described: oral pan-JAK inhibitor, 5-10 mg twice daily. Extracted RNA was reverse transcribed, and the resulting cDNA served as sequencing template. Only in-frame clones appear in the TCRdb table, and some are missing; sequencing was by immunoSEQ multiplex PCR. Of roughly 180,000 clones in the sample, 51% were seen once. This specimen was CD8+ T cells sorted from blood, taken around week 54, from a patient treated with tofacitinib. All receptors derive from a human donor with alopecia areata.

The chain joins TRBV29-1 to TRBJ2-2, with TRBD2 identical over 9 bases. V lost 7 bases and J lost 7; bases outside the gene matches: 19. The CDR3 is 17 residues long. CDR1 is SQVTM, CDR2 ANQGSEA, per germline. This chain's CDR3 is CSGSRGNSGGFSGELFF. CDR3 coding DNA: TGCAGCGGTTCCCGGGGAAATAGCGGGGGTTTTAGCGGGGAGCTGTTTTTT.

The chain joins TRBV6-5 to TRBJ2-5; possible D gene TRBD1, 5 bases. The CDR3 totals 13 residues. The V end was cut by 6 bases, the J end by 5 bases, with 13 bases between. Germline V gene sequence: CDR1 MNHEY, CDR2 SVGAGI. The CDR3 region has the DNA TGTGCCAGCAGGATGACAGTCCAGGAGACCCAGTACTTC. Its translation is CASRMTVQETQYF.

This rearrangement joins TRBV16 to TRBJ1-2, with TRBD1 identical over 7 bases. The J segment lost 3 bases and the V segment lost 1 base, leaving 5 bases of the junction unmatched. Germline lookup yields CDR1 KGHSY and CDR2 FQNENV. CDR3 length: 15 amino acids. CDR3: CASSQFGRGDYGYTF. The DNA for the CDR3 is TGTGCCAGCAGCCAATTTGGCAGGGGGGACTATGGCTACACCTTC.

V is TRBV4-1 and J is TRBJ1-1; the D is unclear. The CDR3 length is 13 residues. V was pared by 3 bases and J by 7 bases, with 12 bases between. CDR1 and CDR2 (germline): MGHRA, YSYEKL. CDR3 protein: CASSHSRRVEAFF. Here the CDR3 DNA reads TGCGCCAGCAGCCATTCGAGAAGGGTTGAAGCTTTCTTT.

The rearrangement uses TRBV30 and TRBJ2-3; maybe TRBD2 (7 bases). This CDR3 spans 17 amino acids. The germline CDR1 and CDR2 sequences are GTSNPN and SVGIG (reference sequence). V shed 1 base and J shed 0 bases, with 17 bases lying between them. CDR3 region: CAWSGVGRGLSTDTQYF. In DNA form, the CDR3 reads TGTGCCTGGAGTGGCGTCGGGCGGGGGCTAAGCACAGATACGCAGTATTTT.

The table lists this clone with a few counts. The V gene is TRBV27, the J gene TRBJ1-6, with a tentative D call TRBD1 (6 bases). From germline, CDR1 is MNHEY and CDR2 SMNVEV (reference sequence). The CDR3 length is 14 residues. Deletions cut 3 bases from V and 6 bases from J, with 9 bases between. Written as DNA, the CDR3 is TGTGCCAGCAGTTTCAGGGGCGGTAATTCACCCCTCCACTTT. The encoded protein is CASSFRGGNSPLHF.

This clone was recorded a few times. V usage is TRBV5-1 and J usage is TRBJ2-1; 9 positions agree with TRBD1. Germline lookup yields CDR1 SGHRS and CDR2 YFSETQ. The V gene end was trimmed by 4 bases and the J gene end by 2 bases; junction bases not matched to a gene: 4. This CDR3 has 15 residues. The CDR3 coding sequence is TGCGCCAGCAGCGTCCGGGACAGGGCCTACAATGAGCAGTTCTTC. Translating gives CASSVRDRAYNEQFF. The variable domain in full, with the rest retrieved from reference TRBV5-1 and TRBJ2-1, is KAGVTQTPRYLIKTRGQQVTLSCSPISGHRSVSWYQQTPGQGLQFLFEYFSETQRNKGNFPGRFSGRQFSNSRSEMNVSTLELGDSALYLCASSVRDRAYNEQFFGPGTRLTVL.

This chain joins TRBV30 and TRBJ2-5; TRBD1 might be the D (5 bases). The CDR3 totals 15 residues. Germline CDR1 and CDR2: GTSNPN and SVGIG (reference sequence). V lost 5 bases and J lost 1, with 17 bases in between. CDR3 protein: CAWGLQELTQETQYF. DNA of the CDR3: TGTGCCTGGGGATTACAGGAGCTTACCCAAGAGACCCAGTACTTC.

This chain joins TRBV11-2 and TRBJ1-5, with D maybe TRBD1 (5 bases). Trimming shortened V by 0 bases and J by 7 bases, and 10 bases separated the two germline ends. Germline V gene lookup returns CDR1 SGHAT and CDR2 FQNNGV. The CDR3 loop spans 14 amino acids. The CDR3, as DNA: TGTGCCAGCAGCTTAGAGGTGGAGGGGCAGCCCCAGCATTTT. Translating gives CASSLEVEGQPQHF.

This clone was observed at least ten times. This chain connects TRBV19 to TRBJ2-5; TRBD2 aligns across 7 bases. Unmatched junction bases numbered 9, after V lost 5 bases and J lost 3 bases. There are 15 residues in the CDR3. Per germline, CDR1 LNHDA and CDR2 SQIVND (reference sequence). The CDR3 is CASSDGTTPEETQYF. The CDR3, as DNA: TGTGCCAGTAGTGACGGGACTACTCCCGAAGAGACCCAGTACTTC. The full variable domain, rest sourced from reference TRBV19 and TRBJ2-5, is DGGITQSPKYLFRKEGQNVTLSCEQNLNHDAMYWYRQDPGQGLRLIYYSQIVNDFQKGDIAEGYSVSREKKESFPLTVTSAQKNPTAFYLCASSDGTTPEETQYFGPGTRLLVL.

About this clone itself: Different DNA sequences within this sample yield the same CDR3. The chain links TRBV5-1 to TRBJ1-1, with D unresolved. Between the trimmed V and J ends, which lost 2 bases and 0 bases, there was a span of 8 bases. The germline CDR1 and CDR2 sequences are SGHRS and YFSETQ. The CDR3 has 14 amino acids. This chain's CDR3 is CASSLGGMNTEAFF. The CDR3 coding sequence is TGCGCCAGCAGCTTAGGCGGAATGAACACTGAAGCTTTCTTT.

The rearrangement uses TRBV27 and TRBJ1-2, with 7 bases identical to TRBD1. V trimming: 1 base; J trimming: 2 bases; junction bases outside the gene matches: 4. The length of the CDR3 is 15 residues. Germline assignment: CDR1 MNHEY and CDR2 SMNVEV (reference sequence). The chain's CDR3 is CASSLLPGGNYGYTF. The CDR3 region has the DNA TGTGCCAGCAGTTTATTGCCAGGGGGAAACTATGGCTACACCTTC.

The J gene is TRBJ1-2, the V gene TRBV7-9; perhaps TRBD1 as D (6 bases). V was clipped by 5 bases and J by 4 bases, with 8 bases between them. Germline V gives CDR1 SEHNR, CDR2 FQNEAQ (reference sequence). This CDR3 has 12 amino acids. Written as DNA, the CDR3 is TGTGCCAGCAGCGCGGGGGCCTATGGCTACACCTTC. Its translation is CASSAGAYGYTF.

Points on this clone: Other nucleotide sequences from this sample produce the same CDR3. The CDR3 DNA is TGTGCCAGCAGCTTGGGCACAGCTAACTATGGCTACACCTTC. Its translation: CASSLGTANYGYTF. The chain recombines TRBV5-4 with TRBJ1-2; no reliable D call. The length of the CDR3 is 14 residues. Germline V lookup: CDR1 SGHNT, CDR2 YYREEE (reference sequence). Between the trimmed V and J ends, which lost 0 bases and 0 bases, there was a span of 6 bases.

This clone was detected only once. The V call is TRBV6-1, the J call TRBJ2-2; D remains ambiguous. Germline V gene data show CDR1 as MNHNS and CDR2 as SASEGT. The CDR3 is made up of 14 amino acids. Trimming pared 4 bases from V and 4 bases from J, leaving 10 bases between. DNA for the CDR3: TGTGCCAGCAGTGGTAGGATGACCACCGGGGAGCTGTTTTTT. Its protein is CASSGRMTTGELFF.

The chain links TRBV14 to TRBJ1-6; D is unclear. Germline V gene data show CDR1 as SGHDN and CDR2 as FVKESK. Deletions cut 4 bases from V and 8 bases from J, with 9 bases between. The CDR3 covers 13 residues. The CDR3 bases are TGTGCCAGCAGCCTGGCTGGACATTCACCCCTCCACTTT. Its protein is CASSLAGHSPLHF.

For the CDR3, the DNA is TGTGCCAGCAGCGGTGGGGGCAGTTCCTACGAGCAGTACTTC. Residues: CASSGGGSSYEQYF. The chain couples TRBV9 to TRBJ2-7, with D perhaps TRBD1 (6 bases). The ends were cut back, 3 bases at V and 1 base at J, with 11 bases in the middle. The CDR3 loop spans 14 amino acids. Germline V gene data show CDR1 as SGDLS and CDR2 as YYNGEE.

In nucleotides, the CDR3 is TGTGCCAGCAGCTTAGATCGGGCCCAGTCCTCACCCCTCCACTTT. Encoded protein: CASSLDRAQSSPLHF. J is TRBJ1-6 and V is TRBV11-2; D remains unclear. CDR3 size: 15 residues. Trimming took off 0 bases at V and 10 bases at J, with 13 bases between the two ends. Per germline, CDR1 SGHAT and CDR2 FQNNGV. Looking up the rest from reference TRBV11-2 and TRBJ1-6 gives the full variable domain: EAGVAQSPRYKIIEKRQSVAFWCNPISGHATLYWYQQILGQGPKLLIQFQNNGVVDDSQLPKDRFSAERLKGVDSTLKIQPAKLEDSAVYLCASSLDRAQSSPLHFGNGTRLTVT.

The rearrangement uses TRBV4-3 and TRBJ2-5, with 10 bases that match TRBD1. From germline, CDR1 is LGHNA and CDR2 YSLEER. With 1 base clipped from V and 4 bases from J, the junction kept 6 bases outside the gene matches. The CDR3 runs to 16 residues. CDR3 amino acids: CASSQAWDRGGETQYF. The CDR3, as DNA: TGCGCCAGCAGCCAAGCATGGGACAGGGGAGGAGAGACCCAGTACTTC.

This chain connects TRBV27 to TRBJ2-7; possible D gene TRBD1, 6 bases. V was shortened by 6 bases and J by 0 bases, with 12 bases between the two germline ends. Germline V CDR1 and CDR2: MNHEY, SMNVEV (reference sequence). This CDR3 is 14 amino acids long. CDR3 residues: CASSEDRRSYEQYF. The CDR3 DNA reads as TGTGCCAGCAGCGAGGACAGACGCTCCTACGAGCAGTACTTC.

In this sample, this clone turned up a few times. The chain uses TRBV4-3 and TRBJ2-1; D gene ambiguous. The CDR3 spans 13 residues. Trimming cost V 3 bases and J 3 bases, with 6 bases left between them. CDR1 and CDR2 (germline): LGHNA, YSLEER. Written as DNA, the CDR3 is TGCGCCAGCAGCCATTTGGGCTACAATGAGCAGTTCTTC. Protein sequence: CASSHLGYNEQFF.

The V gene is TRBV4-2, the J gene TRBJ2-2; TRBD2 agrees at 11 bases. The J segment lost 0 bases and the V segment lost 2 bases, leaving 5 bases of the junction unmatched. The CDR3 extends over 18 amino acids. Germline CDR1 LGHNA, CDR2 YNFKEQ. CDR3 region: CASSQRTSGGPNTGELFF. CDR3 coding DNA: TGTGCCAGCAGCCAAAGAACTAGCGGGGGCCCGAACACCGGGGAGCTGTTTTTT.

With respect to this clone: Other DNA sequences in the same sample also yield this CDR3. The V gene is TRBV4-2, the J gene TRBJ2-5; TRBD1 might be the D (6 bases). Germline CDR1 is LGHNA and CDR2 is YNFKEQ. This CDR3 region has 14 residues. Trimming took off 0 bases at V and 5 bases at J, with 10 bases between the two ends. CDR3 sequence reads: CASSQDRGRETQYF. In nucleotides, the CDR3 is TGTGCCAGCAGCCAAGACAGGGGCAGGGAGACCCAGTACTTC.

CDR3 DNA sequence: TGTGCCGGGGGTGTACCTTCACCCCTCCACTTT. It is translated as CAGGVPSPLHF. The rearrangement uses TRBV30 and TRBJ1-6, with TRBD1 as a possible D gene (5 bases). Trimming cost V 8 bases and J 9 bases, with 11 bases left between them. This CDR3 contains 11 residues. The germline gives CDR1 GTSNPN, CDR2 SVGIG (reference sequence). The full variable domain, with the rest looked up from reference TRBV30 and TRBJ1-6, is SQTIHQWPATLVQPVGSPLSLECTVEGTSNPNLYWYRQAAGRGLQLLFYSVGIGQISSEVPQNLSASRPQDRQFILSSKKLLLSDSGFYLCAGGVPSPLHFGNGTRLTVT.

The rearrangement joins TRBV30 to TRBJ2-1; a weak D match, TRBD2 (7 bases). Trimming stripped 0 bases from V and 6 bases from J, with 15 bases between. The CDR3 consists of 15 residues. Germline CDR1 reads GTSNPN; CDR2 reads SVGIG (reference sequence). Here the CDR3 reads CAWSVLSGEGNEQFF. The CDR3 DNA is TGTGCCTGGAGTGTACTTTCAGGGGAGGGCAATGAGCAGTTCTTC.

The rearrangement links TRBV30 to TRBJ1-1, with TRBD1 identical over 7 bases. Germline V gene lookup returns CDR1 GTSNPN and CDR2 SVGIG (reference sequence). The V gene end was trimmed by 3 bases and the J gene end by 1 base; junction bases not matched to a gene: 14. The CDR3 consists of 17 residues. CDR3 residues: CAWRTVGQNRPNTEAFF. CDR3 coding DNA: TGTGCCTGGAGGACCGTGGGACAGAATAGACCGAACACTGAAGCTTTCTTT. Using reference TRBV30 and TRBJ1-1 for the parts outside the CDR3, the full variable domain is SQTIHQWPATLVQPVGSPLSLECTVEGTSNPNLYWYRQAAGRGLQLLFYSVGIGQISSEVPQNLSASRPQDRQFILSSKKLLLSDSGFYLCAWRTVGQNRPNTEAFFGQGTRLTVV.

This chain links TRBV7-6 with TRBJ1-6; 7 bases align to TRBD1. CDR1 SGHVS and CDR2 FNYEAQ come from the germline V gene. Germline trimming cut 5 bases from V and 8 bases from J; bases unmatched to any gene: 3. This CDR3 is built from 13 residues. DNA of the CDR3: TGTGCCAGCAGCGACACAGGGGATTCACCCCTCCACTTT. Its translation is CASSDTGDSPLHF.

The chain employs TRBV30 and TRBJ1-1; 8 bases map to TRBD1. Losses at the gene ends were 4 bases for V and 4 bases for J; bases not matched to a gene: 8. Germline-derived CDR1 and CDR2 are GTSNPN and SVGIG (reference sequence). The length of the CDR3 is 14 residues. CDR3 amino acids: CAWTQGALGTEAFF. The CDR3 DNA reads as TGTGCCTGGACCCAGGGGGCGTTGGGCACTGAAGCTTTCTTT.

This clone turned up a few times. The chain joins TRBV30 to TRBJ2-7; TRBD1 aligns across 9 bases. V was clipped by 3 bases and J by 3 bases; unmatched bases: 9. Germline V CDR1 and CDR2: GTSNPN, SVGIG (reference sequence). CDR3 length: 15 residues. The CDR3 bases are TGTGCCTGGAGCAGAATGACAGGGGGTTTCTACGAGCAGTACTTC. This translates into CAWSRMTGGFYEQYF.